The 2 T cell receptor beta chains below all came from one sample that was sequenced in a study of resident and recirculating memory T cells in vitiligo. Clones were sequenced by immunoSEQ multiplex PCR, and TCRdb holds only the in-frame ones, with some missing. The data contain 70,000 to 85,000 clones, 80% to 95% of them singletons. The sequenced sample consisted of blood. The receptors derive from a male donor with vitiligo.

This chain uses TRBV10-3 with TRBJ2-7; D gene uncertain. Germline loops: CDR1 ENHRY, CDR2 SYGVKD. The length of the CDR3 is 12 residues. Between the trimmed V and J ends, which lost 7 bases and 2 bases, there was a span of 9 bases. This CDR3 is CAIMSETYEQYF. CDR3 nucleotide sequence: TGTGCCATCATGTCCGAGACCTACGAGCAGTACTTC.

The J gene is TRBJ2-7, the V gene TRBV28; 11 bases map to TRBD1. Germline CDR1 is MDHEN and CDR2 is SYDVKM. With 5 bases clipped from V and 2 bases from J, the junction kept 5 bases outside the gene matches. The CDR3 has 15 residues. CDR3 sequence: CASSSPGQGAYEQYF. CDR3 DNA: TGTGCCAGCAGTAGTCCGGGACAGGGGGCCTACGAGCAGTACTTC.